This T cell receptor beta chain was captured by sequencing in a study of prognosis after radiotherapy for stage I lung cancer. By two-round multiplex PCR, the TCR beta CDR3 was amplified from genomic DNA. Initially, in first-round PCR, primers specific to each TRBV and TRBJ gene were used. MiXCR, applied by TCRdb to the multiplex PCR reads, yields one record per CDR3 protein. Among 38,000 or so distinct CDR3 sequences listed, around a quarter were seen once. The CDR3 has 11 residues. Trimming took 7 bases from V and 6 from J, leaving 4 bases between them. CDR1 is SNHLY, CDR2 FYNNEI, per germline. This clonotype was seen at least ten times. Investigators drew about 6 milliliters of peripheral blood at each of two time points.

The starting material was PBMCs, obtained before or after stereotactic body radiation therapy (not recorded which). This receptor was identified in a donor aged 50 or older with non-small cell lung cancer. The V and J genes are TRBV2 and TRBJ1-6; D is uncertain. Here the CDR3 DNA reads TGTGCCAGCACCGGTAATTCACCCCTCCACTTT. This translates into CASTGNSPLHF.